Listed here is a single T cell receptor beta chain. The antigen remains undetermined. This record comes from a study of T cell responses to AZD1222 COVID-19 vaccine. Study as a whole: Second-dose groups at about 4 or about 12 weeks were pooled. Study results and limitations: Mapped onto spike, vaccine-associated CD4 TCRs spanned it and were dominant at 160-218 and 743-854.

The CDR3 is 16 residues long. Germline V CDR1 and CDR2: PRHDT, FYEKMQ (reference sequence). Between the trimmed V and J ends, which lost 0 bases and 0 bases, there was a span of 12 bases. The protocol was immunoSEQ multiplex PCR, while the TCRdb copy is restricted to in-frame clones and leaves out a portion. Of 73,000 or so clones listed, approximately 89% are singletons. The sequence was obtained from an adult in good health. Source: peripheral blood, taken on day 0 of AZD1222 vaccination. V and J are TRBV13 and TRBJ2-7; a weak D match, TRBD1 (6 bases). The CDR3 sequence: CASSLGGTGYSYEQYF. The CDR3 coding sequence is TGTGCCAGCAGCTTAGGCGGTACAGGGTACTCCTACGAGCAGTACTTC.